Following are 5 T cell receptor beta chains from one sample sequenced in a study of regulatory T cells in long-lasting Graves disease. Time point described: persistent/refractory GD, antithyroid drugs over 5 years with positive TRAb. RNA extracted from PBMCs served as the sequencing template. Through Arm-PCR of CDR3 regions and iRepertoire HTBI primers, TCR beta libraries were built. MiXCR was run by TCRdb on the multiplex PCR reads, yielding one entry per CDR3 protein. This sample has about 470,000 distinct CDR3 sequences; around a fifth occur once, and the top ten carry approximately 6.4%. The sequencing used peripheral blood mononuclear cells (PBMCs), collected when the disease was refractory, from a patient treated with antithyroid drugs. These receptors came from a female donor with Graves disease.

The chain couples TRBV5-6 to TRBJ1-1, with TRBD1 as a possible D gene (5 bases). The V gene lost 6 bases and the J gene lost 6 bases, with 18 bases spanning the gap. The CDR3 consists of 14 residues. The V gene's germline CDR1 is SGHDT and CDR2 YYEEEE. DNA of the CDR3: TGTGCCAGCACCCCGGGGGGTGTGGTGGCTGAAGCTTTCTTT. Translation gives CASTPGGVVAEAFF.

The chain has TRBV7-9 and TRBJ2-5; tentative D call: TRBD1 (5 bases). The CDR3 extends over 16 amino acids. CDR1 and CDR2 (germline): SEHNR, FQNEAQ (reference sequence). Trimming pared 5 bases from V and 4 bases from J, leaving 20 bases between. The CDR3 DNA reads as TGTGCCAGCAGCCCCCGTGAGACAGAGATGAGAGAGACCCAGTACTTC. Translated, it gives CASSPRETEMRETQYF.

At least ten counts were recorded for this clonotype. V and J are TRBV7-8 and TRBJ1-1; TRBD1 aligns across 12 bases. With 5 bases clipped from V and 5 bases from J, the junction kept 9 bases outside the gene matches. The CDR3 spans 16 residues. Germline V gene sequence: CDR1 SGHVS, CDR2 FQNEAQ. In DNA, the CDR3 is TGTGCCAGCAGCGACCCGGGACAGGGGGCCGTTACTGAAGCTTTCTTT. Its translation is CASSDPGQGAVTEAFF.

Regarding this clonotype: This may arise from a read error, as a much more abundant clone is one base away. The chain recombines TRBV25-1 with TRBJ2-5; D might be TRBD1 (6 bases). In germline, CDR1 is MGHDK, CDR2 SYGVNS. This CDR3 region has 15 residues. CDR3 sequence reads: CASSDLPDSAETQHF. CDR3 coding DNA: TGTGCCAGCAGTGATCTCCCGGACAGTGCAGAGACCCAGCACTTC.

Only a few counts were recorded for this clonotype. This CDR3 is CASSEGLAGVSGANVLTF. The DNA of the CDR3 is TGTGCCAGCAGTGAAGGGCTAGCGGGAGTCTCTGGGGCCAACGTCCTGACTTTC. The V call is TRBV6-1, the J call TRBJ2-6; 10 bases are shared with TRBD2. Germline-derived CDR1 and CDR2 are MNHNS and SASEGT. This CDR3 contains 18 residues. The trim removed 1 base at V and 0 bases at J, leaving 3 bases unmatched.